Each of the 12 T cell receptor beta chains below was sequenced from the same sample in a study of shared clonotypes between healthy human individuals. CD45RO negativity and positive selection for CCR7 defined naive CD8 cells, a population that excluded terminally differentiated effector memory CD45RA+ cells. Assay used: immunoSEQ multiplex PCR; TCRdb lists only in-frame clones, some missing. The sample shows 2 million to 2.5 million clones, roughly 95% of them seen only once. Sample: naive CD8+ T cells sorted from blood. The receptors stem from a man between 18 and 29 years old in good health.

The CDR3 here is CASSLSLAGGPINEQFF. Here the CDR3 DNA reads TGCGCCAGCAGCTTGTCCCTAGCGGGGGGGCCGATCAATGAGCAGTTCTTC. The gene calls are TRBV5-1 and TRBJ2-1, with 12 positions matching TRBD2. CDR3 length: 17 amino acids. V was clipped by 1 base and J by 6 bases; unmatched bases: 8. The germline V gene encodes CDR1 SGHRS and CDR2 YFSETQ.

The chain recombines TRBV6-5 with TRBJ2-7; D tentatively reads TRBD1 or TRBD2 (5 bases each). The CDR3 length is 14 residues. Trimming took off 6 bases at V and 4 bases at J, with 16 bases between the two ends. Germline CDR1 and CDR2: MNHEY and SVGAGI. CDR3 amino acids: CASRPGRIPYEQYF. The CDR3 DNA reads TGTGCCAGCAGACCGGGACGTATCCCTTACGAGCAGTACTTC.

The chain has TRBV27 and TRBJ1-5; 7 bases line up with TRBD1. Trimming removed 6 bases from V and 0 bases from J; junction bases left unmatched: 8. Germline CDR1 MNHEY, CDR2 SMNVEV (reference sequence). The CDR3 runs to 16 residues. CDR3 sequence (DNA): TGTGCCAGCAGCAGAGATTCAGGGGGTAGCAATCAGCCCCAGCATTTT. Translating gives CASSRDSGGSNQPQHF.

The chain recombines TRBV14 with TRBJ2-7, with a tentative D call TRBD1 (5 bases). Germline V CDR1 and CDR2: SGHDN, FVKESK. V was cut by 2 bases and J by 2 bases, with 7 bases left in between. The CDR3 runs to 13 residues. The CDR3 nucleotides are TGTGCCAGCAGCCAACCAGGGCCCTACGAGCAGTACTTC. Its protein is CASSQPGPYEQYF.

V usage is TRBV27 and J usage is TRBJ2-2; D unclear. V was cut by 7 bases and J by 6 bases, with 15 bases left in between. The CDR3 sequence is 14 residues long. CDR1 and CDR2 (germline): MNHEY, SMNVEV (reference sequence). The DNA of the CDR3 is TGTGCCAGCAATCGCGTAGGCTCCGCCGGGGAGCTGTTTTTT. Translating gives CASNRVGSAGELFF.

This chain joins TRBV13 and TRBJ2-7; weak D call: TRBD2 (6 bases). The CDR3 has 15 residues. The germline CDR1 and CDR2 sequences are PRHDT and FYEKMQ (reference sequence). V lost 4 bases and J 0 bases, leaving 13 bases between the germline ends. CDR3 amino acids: CASSSRDLSSYEQYF. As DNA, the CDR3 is TGTGCCAGCAGCTCTCGGGACTTGAGCTCCTACGAGCAGTACTTC.

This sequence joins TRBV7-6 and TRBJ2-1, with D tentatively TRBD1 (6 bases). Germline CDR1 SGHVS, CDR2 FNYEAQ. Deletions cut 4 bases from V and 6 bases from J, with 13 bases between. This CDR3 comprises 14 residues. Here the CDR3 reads CASSWGHESNEQFF. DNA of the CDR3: TGTGCCAGCAGCTGGGGACATGAGTCCAATGAGCAGTTCTTC.

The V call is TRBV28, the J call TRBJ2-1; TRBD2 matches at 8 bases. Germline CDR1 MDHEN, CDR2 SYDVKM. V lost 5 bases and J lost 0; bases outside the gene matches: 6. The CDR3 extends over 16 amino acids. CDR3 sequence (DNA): TGTGCCAGCAGTCCATTAGCGGGGCCCTCCTACAATGAGCAGTTCTTC. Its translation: CASSPLAGPSYNEQFF.

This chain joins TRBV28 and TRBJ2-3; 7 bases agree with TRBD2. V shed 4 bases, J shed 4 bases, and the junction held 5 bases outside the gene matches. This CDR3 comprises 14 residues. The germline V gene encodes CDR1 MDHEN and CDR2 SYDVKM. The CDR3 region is CASSSSTSPDTQYF. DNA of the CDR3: TGTGCCAGCAGTTCCTCGACTAGCCCAGATACGCAGTATTTT.

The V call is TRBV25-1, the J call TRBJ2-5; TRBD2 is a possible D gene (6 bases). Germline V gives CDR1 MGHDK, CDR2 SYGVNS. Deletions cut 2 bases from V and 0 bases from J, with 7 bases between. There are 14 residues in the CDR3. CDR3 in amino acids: CASSELANQETQYF. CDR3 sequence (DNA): TGTGCCAGCAGTGAACTAGCGAACCAAGAGACCCAGTACTTC.

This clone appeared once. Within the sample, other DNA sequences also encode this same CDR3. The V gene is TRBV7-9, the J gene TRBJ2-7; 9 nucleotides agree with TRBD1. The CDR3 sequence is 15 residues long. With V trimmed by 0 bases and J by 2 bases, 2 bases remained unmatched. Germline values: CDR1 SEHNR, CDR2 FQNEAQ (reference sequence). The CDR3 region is CASSLAGQGPYEQYF. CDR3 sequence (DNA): TGTGCCAGCAGCTTAGCGGGACAGGGTCCCTACGAGCAGTACTTC.

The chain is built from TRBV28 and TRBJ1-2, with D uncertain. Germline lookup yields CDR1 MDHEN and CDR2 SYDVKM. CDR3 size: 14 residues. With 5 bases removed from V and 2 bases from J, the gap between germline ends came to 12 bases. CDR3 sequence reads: CASSTSPGNYGYTF. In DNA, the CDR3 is TGTGCCAGCAGTACCTCACCGGGCAACTATGGCTACACCTTC.